The 15 T cell receptor beta chains below all came from one sample that was sequenced in a study of blood T cell repertoires in COVID-19. This table comes from immunoSEQ multiplex PCR, and its TCRdb copy is limited to in-frame clones, with some not included. Of 20,000 to 30,000 clones in the sample, 86% were seen once. Sequencing input: peripheral blood. These receptors were obtained from a middle-aged man with active COVID-19.

The chain joins TRBV5-6 to TRBJ1-2; D ambiguous. The CDR3 runs to 12 residues. Per germline, CDR1 SGHDT and CDR2 YYEEEE. Trimming left V 0 bases short and J 7 bases short, with 7 bases between. This CDR3 reads CASSLASSGYTF. The CDR3 bases are TGTGCCAGCAGCTTGGCTTCGAGTGGCTACACCTTC.

CDR3: CASSLGAGGPRSYNEQFF. The CDR3, as DNA: TGTGCCAGCAGCTTAGGGGCGGGAGGGCCAAGGTCCTACAATGAGCAGTTCTTC. The chain is built from TRBV7-6 and TRBJ2-1; 9 positions match TRBD2. Per germline, CDR1 SGHVS and CDR2 FNYEAQ. The J segment lost 1 base and the V segment lost 1 base, leaving 8 bases of the junction unmatched. This CDR3 is 18 amino acids long.

CDR3 DNA: TGTGCCAGCAGCCAAAGGAGGGGCTCCTATAATTCACCCCTCCACTTT. Protein product: CASSQRRGSYNSPLHF. The chain couples TRBV3-1 (or the pseudogene TRBV3-2) to TRBJ1-6, with a possible D match to TRBD1 (5 bases). Germline V gene lookup returns CDR1 LGHDT and CDR2 YNNKEL (reference sequence). V shed 2 bases and J shed 0 bases, with 8 bases lying between them. The CDR3 loop spans 16 amino acids.

The rearrangement joins TRBV5-1 to TRBJ1-2; no clear D. Looked up from germline, CDR1 is SGHRS and CDR2 is YFSETQ. Trimming shortened V by 0 bases and J by 1 base, and 7 bases separated the two germline ends. This CDR3 is built from 14 residues. The CDR3 DNA is TGCGCCAGCAGCTTGGCGGGAGATAACTATGGCTACACCTTC. The encoded protein is CASSLAGDNYGYTF.

The chain carries TRBV14 and TRBJ2-7, with a weak D call TRBD2 (5 bases). The V end was cut by 1 base, the J end by 4 bases, with 17 bases between. Germline CDR1 and CDR2: SGHDN and FVKESK. CDR3 length: 16 residues. The CDR3 reads CASSQVPGSAPYEQYF. In nucleotides, the CDR3 is TGTGCCAGCAGCCAAGTACCGGGGTCTGCCCCGTACGAGCAGTACTTC. The whole variable domain, remainder taken from reference TRBV14 and TRBJ2-7, is EAGVTQFPSHSVIEKGQTVTLRCDPISGHDNLYWYRRVMGKEIKFLLHFVKESKQDESGMPNNRFLAERTGGTYSTLKVQPAELEDSGVYFCASSQVPGSAPYEQYFGPGTRLTVT.

The V and J genes are TRBV2 and TRBJ1-3; 9 nucleotides match TRBD1. The CDR3 contains 16 residues. Germline loops: CDR1 SNHLY, CDR2 FYNNEI. V was pared by 7 bases and J by 0 bases, with 7 bases of the junction left unmatched. The CDR3 protein is CASKWDRDHSGNTIYF. CDR3 DNA: TGTGCCAGCAAATGGGACAGGGACCACTCTGGAAACACCATATATTTT.

This clone appeared a few times. The chain combines TRBV15 with TRBJ2-5; 11 bases are shared with TRBD2. CDR1 is LNHNV, CDR2 YYDKDF, per germline (reference sequence). V lost 0 bases and J lost 4; bases outside the gene matches: 1. There are 15 residues in the CDR3. The CDR3 is CATSRDSGGAETQYF. The DNA of the CDR3 is TGTGCCACCAGCAGAGATAGCGGGGGGGCAGAGACCCAGTACTTC.

V usage is TRBV27 and J usage is TRBJ2-1; D is perhaps TRBD2 (5 bases). V was pared by 3 bases and J by 5 bases, with 14 bases between. The CDR3 spans 15 residues. Looked up from germline, CDR1 is MNHEY and CDR2 is SMNVEV (reference sequence). In DNA, the CDR3 is TGTGCCAGCAGTTTCCGCTCGGGGTGGGACAATGAGCAGTTCTTC. Encoded protein: CASSFRSGWDNEQFF.

V is TRBV18 and J is TRBJ2-5; 7 bases fit TRBD2. Germline loops: CDR1 KGHSH, CDR2 LQKENI. The CDR3 sequence is 15 residues long. The V gene end was trimmed by 6 bases and the J gene end by 0 bases; junction bases not matched to a gene: 7. Here the CDR3 reads CASSPPGLHQETQYF. Here the CDR3 DNA reads TGTGCCAGCTCCCCCCCGGGACTACACCAAGAGACCCAGTACTTC.

This clone was seen more than once but under ten times. This chain uses TRBV13 with TRBJ1-6; D is undetermined. Germline V lookup: CDR1 PRHDT, CDR2 FYEKMQ (reference sequence). The germline V and J ends were trimmed by 1 base and 11 bases, with 9 bases remaining between them. This CDR3 has 13 residues. This CDR3 is CASSLAGVPPLHF. The DNA for the CDR3 is TGTGCCAGCAGCTTAGCCGGGGTACCACCCCTCCACTTT.

The J gene is TRBJ2-2, the V gene TRBV9; 10 nucleotides agree with TRBD1. The CDR3 sequence is 16 residues long. Per the germline V gene, CDR1 is SGDLS and CDR2 is YYNGEE. V shed 2 bases and J 5 bases; nucleotides not matched to a gene: 6. CDR3 coding DNA: TGTGCCAGCAGCGTGAGACAGGGGGCCGGGACCGGGGAGCTGTTTTTT. Translation: CASSVRQGAGTGELFF. Based on the CDR3 plus reference TRBV9 and TRBJ2-2, the full variable domain is DSGVTQTPKHLITATGQRVTLRCSPRSGDLSVYWYQQSLDQGLQFLIQYYNGEERAKGNILERFSAQQFPDLHSELNLSSLELGDSALYFCASSVRQGAGTGELFFGEGSRLTVL.

The rearrangement joins TRBV6-1 to TRBJ1-3; 8 bases align to TRBD1. The CDR3 runs 13 residues. Germline CDR1 MNHNS, CDR2 SASEGT. Germline trimming cut 3 bases from V and 8 bases from J; bases unmatched to any gene: 3. Here the CDR3 reads CASSETGAYTIYF. The CDR3, as DNA: TGTGCCAGCAGTGAGACAGGGGCATACACCATATATTTT.

The rearrangement links TRBV7-9 to TRBJ2-3, with 9 bases lining up with TRBD1. Germline V gives CDR1 SEHNR, CDR2 FQNEAQ (reference sequence). The junction had 4 bases not matched to a gene; V was cut back by 3 bases and J by 6 bases. The CDR3 is 14 amino acids. The CDR3 region is CASSFDRGSDTQYF. The DNA for the CDR3 is TGTGCCAGCAGCTTTGACAGGGGGTCCGATACGCAGTATTTT.

V is TRBV28 and J is TRBJ2-7; possibly TRBD2 for D (5 bases). The CDR3 is 13 amino acids. Germline CDR1 reads MDHEN; CDR2 reads SYDVKM. Trimming removed 7 bases from V and 2 bases from J, with 12 bases in between. The CDR3 bases are TGTGCCAGCATCGACTACAGAACCTACGAGCAGTACTTC. Its translation is CASIDYRTYEQYF.

Of note for this clone: Sequence at one end of the junction differs from germline and may be a read error. The J gene is TRBJ1-1, the V gene TRBV4-3, with 9 bases matching TRBD1. This CDR3 is built from 14 residues. Germline assignment: CDR1 LGHNA and CDR2 YSLEER. The CDR3 protein is CASSQTGTFGDRVF. Written as DNA, the CDR3 is TGCGCCAGCAGCCAAACGGGGACTTTTGGGGACAGGGTATTT.